Given below is one T cell receptor beta chain in context. The antigen remains undetermined. The record originates from a study of cytomegalovirus exposure and HLA in healthy donors. Overall study: Genotyping of 430 or so donors showed that 65% to 90% belonged to the Caucasian-associated ancestry cluster.

Per the germline V gene, CDR1 is MGHRA and CDR2 is YSYEKL. Trimming cost V 5 bases and J 5 bases, with 19 bases left between them. The CDR3 runs 15 residues. Study-wide findings and caveats: Using a false discovery rate of 0.05, a later analysis showed that approximately 16,000 TCR beta sequences were associated with HLA alleles. Analyzed later, association rates of TCRs varied across HLA loci, with DRB1 most and HLA-C fewest. A few of the chains that were CMV-associated were confirmed in vitro to be specific for CMV antigens.

This PCR relied on a set of 60 Vbeta primers and 13 Jbeta primers. TCRdb keeps only in-frame clones here, not all; method: immunoSEQ multiplex PCR. In the table there are about 200,000 clones, roughly 80% of which are singletons. The sample consisted of PBMCs. The chain couples TRBV4-1 to TRBJ2-7; perhaps TRBD2 as D (6 bases). The TCR sequence derives from a woman in her forties in good health and CMV-seronegative. The CDR3 DNA reads as TGCGCCAGCAGCGCCCCCGGACGGGGGTTCCACGAGCAGTACTTC. Amino acid sequence: CASSAPGRGFHEQYF.